This passage covers 8 T cell receptor beta chains from one sample sequenced in a study of shared clonotypes between healthy human individuals. Produced via immunoSEQ multiplex PCR; TCRdb's table is partial and in-frame only. Of millions of clones listed, roughly 94% are singletons. Sequences were obtained from naive CD4+ T cells sorted from blood. Subset noted: CD45RA+ positively selected. These receptors originate from a man between 18 and 29 years old in good health.

The chain uses TRBV20-1 and TRBJ2-3, with no clear D. The CDR3 runs 11 residues. Looked up from germline, CDR1 is DFQATT and CDR2 is SNEGSKA (reference sequence). Trimming stripped 5 bases from V and 4 bases from J, with 7 bases between. The CDR3 region is CSAPSADTQYF. In DNA form, the CDR3 reads TGCAGTGCTCCCTCGGCAGATACGCAGTATTTT.

This chain connects TRBV5-5 to TRBJ1-6; 9 positions match TRBD1. Germline loops: CDR1 SGHKS, CDR2 YYEKEE (reference sequence). The CDR3 extends over 15 amino acids. With V trimmed by 0 bases and J by 7 bases, 2 bases remained unmatched. The CDR3 coding sequence is TGTGCCAGCAGCTTGGAGGACAGGGGCAATTCACCCCTCCACTTT. It is translated as CASSLEDRGNSPLHF.

Only one count was recorded for this clone. The CDR3 sequence: CASSWGTGLATEAFF. The CDR3 coding sequence is TGTGCCAGCAGTTGGGGGACAGGGTTGGCCACTGAAGCTTTCTTT. This chain links TRBV6-9 with TRBJ1-1; 9 positions agree with TRBD1. Germline values: CDR1 MNHGY, CDR2 SVAAGI. There are 15 residues in the CDR3. The junction had 7 bases not matched to a gene; V was cut back by 4 bases and J by 4 bases.

The rearrangement links TRBV4-3 to TRBJ1-2, with 7 positions matching TRBD1. Germline CDR1 reads LGHNA; CDR2 reads YSLEER. The J segment lost 7 bases and the V segment lost 4 bases, leaving 18 bases of the junction unmatched. This CDR3 has 17 amino acids. CDR3 protein: CASSLHGRTGNSGGYTF. The CDR3 bases are TGCGCCAGCAGCCTTCATGGACGGACAGGAAATTCGGGTGGCTACACCTTC.

J is TRBJ2-7 and V is TRBV4-3; 7 positions agree with TRBD1. Germline V gene sequence: CDR1 LGHNA, CDR2 YSLEER. Germline trimming cut 4 bases from V and 1 base from J; bases unmatched to any gene: 4. This CDR3 contains 14 residues. The CDR3: CASSPGQKSYEQYF. Written as DNA, the CDR3 is TGCGCCAGCAGCCCGGGACAGAAGTCCTACGAGCAGTACTTC.

The J gene is TRBJ2-7, the V gene TRBV19; D might be TRBD2 (5 bases). This CDR3 has 14 amino acids. The V and J ends lost 6 bases and 6 bases respectively, with 18 bases between them. Germline V gene data show CDR1 as LNHDA and CDR2 as SQIVND (reference sequence). The chain's CDR3 is CASRPTAGKTEQYF. For the CDR3, the DNA is TGTGCCAGTAGGCCAACTGCCGGGAAAACCGAGCAGTACTTC.

The J gene is TRBJ2-7, the V gene TRBV10-2; TRBD1 agrees at 8 bases. V trimming: 6 bases; J trimming: 3 bases; junction bases outside the gene matches: 10. Germline V CDR1 and CDR2: WSHSY, SAAADI. The CDR3 contains 15 residues. This chain's CDR3 is CASRADRVSSYEQYF. CDR3 sequence (DNA): TGCGCCAGCAGGGCGGACAGGGTTTCCAGCTACGAGCAGTACTTC.

The V call is TRBV4-1, the J call TRBJ2-7, with 11 positions matching TRBD2. With V trimmed by 3 bases and J by 3 bases, 10 bases remained unmatched. Germline V gene lookup returns CDR1 MGHRA and CDR2 YSYEKL. The CDR3 runs 17 residues. For the CDR3, the DNA is TGCGCCAGCAGCCAGAGACTAGCGGGGCCGACACTCTACGAGCAGTACTTC. Protein sequence: CASSQRLAGPTLYEQYF.